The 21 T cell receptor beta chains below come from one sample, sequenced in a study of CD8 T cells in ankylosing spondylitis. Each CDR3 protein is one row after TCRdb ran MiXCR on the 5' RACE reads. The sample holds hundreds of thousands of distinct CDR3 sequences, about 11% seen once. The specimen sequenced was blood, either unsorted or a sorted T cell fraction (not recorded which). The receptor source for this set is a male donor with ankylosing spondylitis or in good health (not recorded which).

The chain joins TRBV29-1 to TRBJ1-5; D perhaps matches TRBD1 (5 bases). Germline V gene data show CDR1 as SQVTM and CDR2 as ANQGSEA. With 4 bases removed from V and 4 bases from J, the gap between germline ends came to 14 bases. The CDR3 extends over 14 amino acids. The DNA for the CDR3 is TGCAGCGTTGGAGGAGGGGAGGGAAATCAGCCCCAGCATTTT. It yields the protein CSVGGGEGNQPQHF. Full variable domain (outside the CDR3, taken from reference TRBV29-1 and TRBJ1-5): SAVISQKPSRDICQRGTSLTIQCQVDSQVTMMFWYRQQPGQSLTLIATANQGSEATYESGFVIDKFPISRPNLTFSTLTVSNMSPEDSSIYLCSVGGGEGNQPQHFGDGTRLSIL.

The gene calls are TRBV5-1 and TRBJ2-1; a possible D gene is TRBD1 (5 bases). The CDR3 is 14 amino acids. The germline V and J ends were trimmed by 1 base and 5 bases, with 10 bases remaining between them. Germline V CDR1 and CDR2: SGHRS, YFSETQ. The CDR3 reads CASSLRTTDNEQFF. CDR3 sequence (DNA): TGCGCCAGCAGCTTGAGGACAACTGACAATGAGCAGTTCTTC.

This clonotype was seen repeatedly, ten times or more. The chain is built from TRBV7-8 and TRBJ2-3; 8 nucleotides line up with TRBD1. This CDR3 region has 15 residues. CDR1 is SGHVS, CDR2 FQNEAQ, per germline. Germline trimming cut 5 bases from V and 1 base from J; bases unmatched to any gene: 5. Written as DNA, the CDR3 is TGTGCCAGCAGCCTCAGGGGGCTCGGCACAGATACGCAGTATTTT. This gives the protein CASSLRGLGTDTQYF. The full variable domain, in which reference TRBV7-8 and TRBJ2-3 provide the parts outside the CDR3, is GAGVSQSPRYKVAKRGQDVALRCDPISGHVSLFWYQQALGQGPEFLTYFQNEAQLDKSGLPSDRFFAERPEGSVSTLKIQRTQQEDSAVYLCASSLRGLGTDTQYFGPGTRLTVL.

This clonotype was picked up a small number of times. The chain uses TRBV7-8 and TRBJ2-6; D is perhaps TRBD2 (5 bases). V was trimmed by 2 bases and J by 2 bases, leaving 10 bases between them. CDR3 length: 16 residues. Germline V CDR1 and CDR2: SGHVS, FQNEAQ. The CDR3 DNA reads TGTGCCAGCAGCTTAATTCTAGCCCCTGGGGCCAACGTCCTGACTTTC. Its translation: CASSLILAPGANVLTF.

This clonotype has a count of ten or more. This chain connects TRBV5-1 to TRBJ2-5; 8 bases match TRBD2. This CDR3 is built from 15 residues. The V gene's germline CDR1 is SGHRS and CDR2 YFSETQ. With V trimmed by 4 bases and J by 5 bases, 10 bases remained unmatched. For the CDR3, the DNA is TGCGCCAGCAGCCAAAGCGGGGGTCCATTGGAGACCCAGTACTTC. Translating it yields CASSQSGGPLETQYF.

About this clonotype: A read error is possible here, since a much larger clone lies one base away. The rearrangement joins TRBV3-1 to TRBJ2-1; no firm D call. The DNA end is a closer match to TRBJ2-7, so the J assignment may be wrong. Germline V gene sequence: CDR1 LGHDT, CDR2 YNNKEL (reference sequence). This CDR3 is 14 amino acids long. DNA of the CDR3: TGTGCCAGCAGCGATCCTCAGGTAGTGGATGAGCAGTACTTC. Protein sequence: CASSDPQVVDEQYF.

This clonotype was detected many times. Here the CDR3 reads CSVAFRNRINNEQFF. In nucleotides, the CDR3 is TGCAGCGTCGCTTTCCGTAACCGGATTAACAATGAGCAGTTCTTC. The chain joins TRBV29-1 to TRBJ2-1; D gene ambiguous. This CDR3 is 15 amino acids long. Between the trimmed V and J ends, which lost 6 bases and 5 bases, there was a span of 20 bases. The germline V gene has CDR1 SQVTM and CDR2 ANQGSEA.

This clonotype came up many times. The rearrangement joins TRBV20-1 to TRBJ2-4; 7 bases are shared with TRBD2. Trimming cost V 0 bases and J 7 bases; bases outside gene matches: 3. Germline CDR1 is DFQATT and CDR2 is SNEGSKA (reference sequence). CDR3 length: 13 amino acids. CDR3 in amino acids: CSAREGGVNIQYF. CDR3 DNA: TGCAGTGCTAGAGAGGGGGGGGTCAACATTCAGTACTTC.

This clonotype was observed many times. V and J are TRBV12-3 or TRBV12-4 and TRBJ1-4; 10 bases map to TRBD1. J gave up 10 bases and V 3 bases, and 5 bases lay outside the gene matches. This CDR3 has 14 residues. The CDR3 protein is CASSLSRDRGKLFF. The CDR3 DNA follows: TGTGCCAGCAGTTTGTCCCGGGACAGGGGAAAACTGTTTTTT.

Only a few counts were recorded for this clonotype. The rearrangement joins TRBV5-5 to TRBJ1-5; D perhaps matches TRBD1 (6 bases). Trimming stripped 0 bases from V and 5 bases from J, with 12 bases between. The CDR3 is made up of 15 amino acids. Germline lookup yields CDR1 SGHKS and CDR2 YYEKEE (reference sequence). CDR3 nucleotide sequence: TGTGCCAGCAGCTTGGAACCCAGGGGTGATCAGCCCCAGCATTTT. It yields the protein CASSLEPRGDQPQHF.

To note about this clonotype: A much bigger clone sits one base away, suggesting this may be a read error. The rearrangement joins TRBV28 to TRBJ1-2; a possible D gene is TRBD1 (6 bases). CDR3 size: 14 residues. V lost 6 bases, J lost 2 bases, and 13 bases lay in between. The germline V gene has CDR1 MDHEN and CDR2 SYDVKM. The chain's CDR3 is CASSFGQLNYGYTF. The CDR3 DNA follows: TGTGCCAGCAGCTTTGGACAGTTGAACTATGGCTACACCTTC.

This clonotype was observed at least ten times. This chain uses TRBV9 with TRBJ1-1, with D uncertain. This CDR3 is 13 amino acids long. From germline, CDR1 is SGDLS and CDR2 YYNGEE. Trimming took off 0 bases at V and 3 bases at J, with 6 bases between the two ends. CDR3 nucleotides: TGTGCCAGCAGCGTAGGCCACTACACTGAAGCTTTCTTT. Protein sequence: CASSVGHYTEAFF.

DNA for the CDR3: TGTGCCAGCAGCGCACTAGCGGGGACCGTCACAGATACGCAGTATTTT. It encodes CASSALAGTVTDTQYF. The chain combines TRBV7-2 with TRBJ2-3; TRBD2 matches at 10 bases. Germline lookup yields CDR1 SGHTA and CDR2 FQGNSA. The V segment lost 5 bases and the J segment 2 bases; nucleotides outside the gene matches: 7. CDR3 size: 16 residues.

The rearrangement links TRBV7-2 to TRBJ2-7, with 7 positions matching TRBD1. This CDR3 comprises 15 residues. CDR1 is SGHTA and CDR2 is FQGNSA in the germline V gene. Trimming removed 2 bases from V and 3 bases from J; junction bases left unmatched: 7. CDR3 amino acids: CASSLTGVKGYEQYF. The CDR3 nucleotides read TGTGCCAGCAGCTTAACAGGGGTAAAGGGCTACGAGCAGTACTTC.

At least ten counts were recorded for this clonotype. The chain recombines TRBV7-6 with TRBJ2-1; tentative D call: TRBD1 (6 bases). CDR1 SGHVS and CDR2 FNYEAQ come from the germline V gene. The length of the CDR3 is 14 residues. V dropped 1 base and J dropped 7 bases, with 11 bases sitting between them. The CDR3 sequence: CASSLGQVSNEQFF. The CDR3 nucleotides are TGTGCCAGCAGCTTAGGACAGGTTTCAAATGAGCAGTTCTTC.

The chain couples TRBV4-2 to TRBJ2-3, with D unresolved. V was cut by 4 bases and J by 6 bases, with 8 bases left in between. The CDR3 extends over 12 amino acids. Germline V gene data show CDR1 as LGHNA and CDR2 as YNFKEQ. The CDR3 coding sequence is TGTGCCAGCAGCCGCTTATTGGATACGCAGTATTTT. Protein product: CASSRLLDTQYF.

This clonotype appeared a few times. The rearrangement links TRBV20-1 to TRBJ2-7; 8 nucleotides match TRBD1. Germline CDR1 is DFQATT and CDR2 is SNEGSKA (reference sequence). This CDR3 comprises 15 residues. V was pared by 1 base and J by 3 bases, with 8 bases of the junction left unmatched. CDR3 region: CSARATTGASYEQYF. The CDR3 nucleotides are TGCAGTGCTAGAGCAACGACAGGGGCCAGCTACGAGCAGTACTTC.

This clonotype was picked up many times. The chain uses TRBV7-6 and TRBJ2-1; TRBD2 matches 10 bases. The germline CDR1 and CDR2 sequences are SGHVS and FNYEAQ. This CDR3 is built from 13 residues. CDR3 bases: TGTGCAGTAGCGGGGGGCTCCTACAATGAGCAGTTCTTC. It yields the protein CAVAGGSYNEQFF.

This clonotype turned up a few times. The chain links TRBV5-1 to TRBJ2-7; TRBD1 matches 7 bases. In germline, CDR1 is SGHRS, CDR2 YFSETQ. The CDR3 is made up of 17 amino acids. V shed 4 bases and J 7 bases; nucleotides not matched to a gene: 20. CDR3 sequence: CASSLSVSATGRGEQYF. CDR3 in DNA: TGCGCCAGCAGCCTCTCGGTTTCCGCGACAGGGCGAGGAGAGCAGTACTTC.

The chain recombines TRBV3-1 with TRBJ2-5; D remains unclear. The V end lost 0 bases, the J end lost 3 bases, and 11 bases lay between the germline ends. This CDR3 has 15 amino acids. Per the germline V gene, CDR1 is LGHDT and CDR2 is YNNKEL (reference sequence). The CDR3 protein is CASSQDQAYKETQYF. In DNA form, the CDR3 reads TGTGCCAGCAGCCAAGATCAGGCCTATAAAGAGACCCAGTACTTC.

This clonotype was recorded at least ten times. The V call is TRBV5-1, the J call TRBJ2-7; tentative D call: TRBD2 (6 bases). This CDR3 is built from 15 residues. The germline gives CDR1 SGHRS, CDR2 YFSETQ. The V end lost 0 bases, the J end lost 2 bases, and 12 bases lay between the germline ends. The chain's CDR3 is CASSLEVGGTYEQYF. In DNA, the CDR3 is TGCGCCAGCAGCTTGGAGGTCGGGGGAACCTACGAGCAGTACTTC.